A selection of T cell receptor beta chains follows, all from one sample in a study of blood T cell repertoires in COVID-19. Here immunoSEQ multiplex PCR was the method, and the copy in TCRdb shows in-frame clones only, minus some. The sample holds 140,000 to 150,000 clones; roughly nine tenths are singletons and the top ten take roughly 13%. The material sequenced was peripheral blood. These receptor sequences come from a man in his late teens or twenties with COVID-19, enrolled during active disease. CDR3s include the opening cysteine and the closing phenylalanine or tryptophan. The order of the fields is D gene, V gene, J gene, CDR3 protein. A D gene is named only where the DNA matches it firmly.

>TRBD2|TRBV14|TRBJ2-7
CASSQARGRGAYEQYF
>TRBD1|TRBV6-5|TRBJ1-1
CASRHRGVRTEAFF
>NA|TRBV5-4|TRBJ1-2
CASSLASSNYGYTF
>NA|TRBV11-2|TRBJ1-2
CASSLFRSRRVSF
>NA|TRBV6-2/TRBV6-3|TRBJ2-5
CASSYSMAVQETQYF
>TRBD1|TRBV11-3|TRBJ2-1
CASSSDRGAYNEQFF
>TRBD1|TRBV29-1|TRBJ1-2
CSVNVRDRGPMGYTF
>NA|TRBV5-8|TRBJ1-5
CASSLPLRQFYSNQPQHF
>NA|TRBV24-1|TRBJ2-2
CATSDPGRGNTGELFF
>TRBD1|TRBV24-1|TRBJ2-5
CATSTSGQGETQYF
>TRBD2|TRBV5-6|TRBJ2-3
CASSLRLAGYSTDTQYF